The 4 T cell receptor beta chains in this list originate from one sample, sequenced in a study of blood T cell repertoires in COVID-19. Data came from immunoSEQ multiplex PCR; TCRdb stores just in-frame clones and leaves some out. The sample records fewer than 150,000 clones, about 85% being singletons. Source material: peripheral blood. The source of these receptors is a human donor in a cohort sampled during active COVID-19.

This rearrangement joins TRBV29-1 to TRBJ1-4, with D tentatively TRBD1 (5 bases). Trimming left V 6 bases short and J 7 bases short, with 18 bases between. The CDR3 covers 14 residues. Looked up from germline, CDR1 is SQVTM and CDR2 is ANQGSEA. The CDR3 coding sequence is TGCAGCGTGGCCCTCAGGGAGGGGAGTGAAAAACTGTTTTTT. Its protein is CSVALREGSEKLFF.

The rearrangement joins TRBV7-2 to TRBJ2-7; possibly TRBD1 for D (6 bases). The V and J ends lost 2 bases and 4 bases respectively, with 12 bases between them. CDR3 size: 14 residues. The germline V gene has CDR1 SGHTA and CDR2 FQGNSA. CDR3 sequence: CASSLYAGAYEQYF. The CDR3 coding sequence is TGTGCCAGCAGCTTATATGCAGGGGCGTACGAGCAGTACTTC.

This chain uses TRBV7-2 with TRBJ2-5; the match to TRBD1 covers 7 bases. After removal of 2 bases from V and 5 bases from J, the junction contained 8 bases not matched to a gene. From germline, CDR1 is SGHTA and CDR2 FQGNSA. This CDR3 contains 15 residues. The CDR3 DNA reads TGTGCCAGCAGCTTATCAAGGGGGCGAGGGGAGACCCAGTACTTC. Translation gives CASSLSRGRGETQYF.

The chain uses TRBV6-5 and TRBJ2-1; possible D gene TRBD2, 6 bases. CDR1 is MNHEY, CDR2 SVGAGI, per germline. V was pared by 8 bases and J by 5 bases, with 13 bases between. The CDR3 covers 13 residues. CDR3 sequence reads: CASLAGLNNEQFF. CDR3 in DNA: TGTGCCAGCCTTGCGGGACTTAACAATGAGCAGTTCTTC.